This record covers a single TCR beta chain. This sample was taken from a study of control samples from healthy donors and cancer patients. TCRdb keeps only in-frame clones here, not all; method: immunoSEQ multiplex PCR. The sample carries roughly 92,000 clones, approximately 91% recorded once. The CDR3 runs 20 residues. V shed 0 bases and J 7 bases; nucleotides not matched to a gene: 16. Germline CDR1 and CDR2: KGHDR and SFDVKD. This receptor was identified in a woman between 55 and 75 years old in good health. The J gene is TRBJ2-4, the V gene TRBV24-1; TRBD2 matches 11 bases. The source material was blood. The chain's CDR3 is CATSDLSAGLAGGIRNIQYF. The CDR3 coding sequence is TGTGCCACCAGTGATTTGAGCGCCGGGCTAGCGGGGGGAATACGCAACATTCAGTACTTC.